This T cell receptor beta chain was identified during a study of sequential checkpoint blockade in melanoma (dated by TCRdb to between 2019 and 2020). Study-level background: Patients were assigned by 1:1 randomization to either first-line nivolumab followed by ipilimumab (arm A) or ipilimumab followed by nivolumab (arm B). Maintenance nivolumab was given following each of the two trial sequences. The paper as a whole reports these results and caveats: Larger, independent patient cohorts are needed to validate the response-prediction model that combines TCR metrics and mutation burden.

TCRbeta CDR3 regions were immunosequenced from genomic DNA with the immunoSEQ Assay. Before high-throughput sequencing, genomic DNA was amplified using bias-controlled multiplex PCR. In the authors' own workflow: To quantify the absolute abundance of each unique TCRbeta CDR3 region, the sequences were collapsed and filtered. Clonality, defined as 1 minus Pielou's evenness, was calculated using only productive rearrangements. A previously published method was used to identify clones whose frequencies were significantly greater in on-treatment samples than in baseline samples. This is the immuneACCESS table as TCRdb keeps it, with only in-frame sequences that have V and J called. A part of the clones is gone; compared with another copy, unresolved V genes explain less than half, and the rest is unexplained. That table is the source of V, J and clone size, and D and trimming were worked out from the DNA. Across this sample there are about 32,000 clones, with approximately 86% seen only once. The top ten hold 18% of the sample.

The sample's treatment or condition label, decoded: randomized to nivolumab then ipilimumab (arm A) or the reverse (arm B). No trial patient had received prior DNA-damaging chemotherapy. A FACS Aria II flow cytometer was used to sort live CD3+CD8+ cells that were negative for CD19 and CD56 from thawed PBMCs. The samples were obtained from melanoma patients enrolled in CheckMate 064, an open-label, randomized phase II trial testing sequential checkpoint blockade. Peripheral blood mononuclear cells were obtained through leukapheresis, purified using Ficoll-Paque, and frozen in human serum containing approximately 10% DMSO. Purity of sorted blood CD3+CD8+ cells was verified at >95% immediately after sorting, followed by DNA extraction. About this clone itself: The antigen it recognizes is unknown. Base qualities are not recorded, but no much larger clone differs from it by a single base.

The source of this sequence is a human donor with melanoma. The starting material was CD8+ T cells sorted from blood (inferred from file names), obtained from a patient given nivolumab and ipilimumab in sequence.

The nucleotides are TGCGCCAGCAGTGAGCAGCGGGAGTTCGCAGATACGCAGTATTTT. Its product reads: CASSEQREFADTQYF. The chain is assembled from TRBV10-1 and TRBJ2-3; TRBD2 lines up with 8 middle nucleotides. CDR1 WNHNN and CDR2 SYGVQD were looked up in the germline V gene (reference sequence). The V end gives up 2 bases and the J end 4 bases, leaving 5 bases in the junction not matched to a gene. From its cysteine to its phenylalanine, the CDR3 spans 15 amino acids. Only the CDR3 DNA is retained, 45 bases long and in frame from the first base.